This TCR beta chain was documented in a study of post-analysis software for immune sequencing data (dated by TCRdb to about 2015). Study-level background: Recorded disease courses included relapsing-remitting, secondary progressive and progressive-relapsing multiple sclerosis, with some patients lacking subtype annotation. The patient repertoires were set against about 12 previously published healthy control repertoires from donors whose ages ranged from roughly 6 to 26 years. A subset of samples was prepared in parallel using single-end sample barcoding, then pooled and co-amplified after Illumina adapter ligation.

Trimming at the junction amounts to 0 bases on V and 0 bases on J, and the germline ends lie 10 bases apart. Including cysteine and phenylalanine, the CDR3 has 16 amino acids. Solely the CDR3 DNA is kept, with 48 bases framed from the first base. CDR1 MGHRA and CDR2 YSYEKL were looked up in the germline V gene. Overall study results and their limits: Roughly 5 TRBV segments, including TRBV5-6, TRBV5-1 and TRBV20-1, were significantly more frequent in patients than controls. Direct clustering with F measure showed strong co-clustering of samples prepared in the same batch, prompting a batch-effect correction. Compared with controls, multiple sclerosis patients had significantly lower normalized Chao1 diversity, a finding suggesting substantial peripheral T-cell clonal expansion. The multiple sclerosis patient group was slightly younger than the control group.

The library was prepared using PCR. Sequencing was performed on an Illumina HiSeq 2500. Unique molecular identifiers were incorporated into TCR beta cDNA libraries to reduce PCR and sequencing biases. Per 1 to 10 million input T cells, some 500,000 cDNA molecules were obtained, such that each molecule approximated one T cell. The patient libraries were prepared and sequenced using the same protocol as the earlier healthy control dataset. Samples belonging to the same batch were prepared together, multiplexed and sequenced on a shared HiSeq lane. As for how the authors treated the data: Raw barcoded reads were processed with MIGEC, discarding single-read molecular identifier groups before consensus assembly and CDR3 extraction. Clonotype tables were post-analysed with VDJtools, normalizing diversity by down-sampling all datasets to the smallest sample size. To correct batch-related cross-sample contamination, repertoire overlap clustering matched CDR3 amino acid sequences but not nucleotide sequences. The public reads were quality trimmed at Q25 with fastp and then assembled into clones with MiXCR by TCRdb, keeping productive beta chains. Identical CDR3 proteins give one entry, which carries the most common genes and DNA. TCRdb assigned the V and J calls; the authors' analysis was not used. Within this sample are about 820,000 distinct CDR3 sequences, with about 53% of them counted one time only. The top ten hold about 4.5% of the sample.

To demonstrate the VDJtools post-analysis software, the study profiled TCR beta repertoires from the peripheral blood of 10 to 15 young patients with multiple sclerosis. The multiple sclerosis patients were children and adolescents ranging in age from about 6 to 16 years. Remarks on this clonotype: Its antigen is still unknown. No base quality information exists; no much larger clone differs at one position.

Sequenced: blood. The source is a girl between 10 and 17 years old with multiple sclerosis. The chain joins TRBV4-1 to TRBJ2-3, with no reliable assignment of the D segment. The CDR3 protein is CASSQDPGTSTDTQYF. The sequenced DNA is TGCGCCAGCAGCCAAGATCCGGGTACAAGCACAGATACGCAGTATTTT.